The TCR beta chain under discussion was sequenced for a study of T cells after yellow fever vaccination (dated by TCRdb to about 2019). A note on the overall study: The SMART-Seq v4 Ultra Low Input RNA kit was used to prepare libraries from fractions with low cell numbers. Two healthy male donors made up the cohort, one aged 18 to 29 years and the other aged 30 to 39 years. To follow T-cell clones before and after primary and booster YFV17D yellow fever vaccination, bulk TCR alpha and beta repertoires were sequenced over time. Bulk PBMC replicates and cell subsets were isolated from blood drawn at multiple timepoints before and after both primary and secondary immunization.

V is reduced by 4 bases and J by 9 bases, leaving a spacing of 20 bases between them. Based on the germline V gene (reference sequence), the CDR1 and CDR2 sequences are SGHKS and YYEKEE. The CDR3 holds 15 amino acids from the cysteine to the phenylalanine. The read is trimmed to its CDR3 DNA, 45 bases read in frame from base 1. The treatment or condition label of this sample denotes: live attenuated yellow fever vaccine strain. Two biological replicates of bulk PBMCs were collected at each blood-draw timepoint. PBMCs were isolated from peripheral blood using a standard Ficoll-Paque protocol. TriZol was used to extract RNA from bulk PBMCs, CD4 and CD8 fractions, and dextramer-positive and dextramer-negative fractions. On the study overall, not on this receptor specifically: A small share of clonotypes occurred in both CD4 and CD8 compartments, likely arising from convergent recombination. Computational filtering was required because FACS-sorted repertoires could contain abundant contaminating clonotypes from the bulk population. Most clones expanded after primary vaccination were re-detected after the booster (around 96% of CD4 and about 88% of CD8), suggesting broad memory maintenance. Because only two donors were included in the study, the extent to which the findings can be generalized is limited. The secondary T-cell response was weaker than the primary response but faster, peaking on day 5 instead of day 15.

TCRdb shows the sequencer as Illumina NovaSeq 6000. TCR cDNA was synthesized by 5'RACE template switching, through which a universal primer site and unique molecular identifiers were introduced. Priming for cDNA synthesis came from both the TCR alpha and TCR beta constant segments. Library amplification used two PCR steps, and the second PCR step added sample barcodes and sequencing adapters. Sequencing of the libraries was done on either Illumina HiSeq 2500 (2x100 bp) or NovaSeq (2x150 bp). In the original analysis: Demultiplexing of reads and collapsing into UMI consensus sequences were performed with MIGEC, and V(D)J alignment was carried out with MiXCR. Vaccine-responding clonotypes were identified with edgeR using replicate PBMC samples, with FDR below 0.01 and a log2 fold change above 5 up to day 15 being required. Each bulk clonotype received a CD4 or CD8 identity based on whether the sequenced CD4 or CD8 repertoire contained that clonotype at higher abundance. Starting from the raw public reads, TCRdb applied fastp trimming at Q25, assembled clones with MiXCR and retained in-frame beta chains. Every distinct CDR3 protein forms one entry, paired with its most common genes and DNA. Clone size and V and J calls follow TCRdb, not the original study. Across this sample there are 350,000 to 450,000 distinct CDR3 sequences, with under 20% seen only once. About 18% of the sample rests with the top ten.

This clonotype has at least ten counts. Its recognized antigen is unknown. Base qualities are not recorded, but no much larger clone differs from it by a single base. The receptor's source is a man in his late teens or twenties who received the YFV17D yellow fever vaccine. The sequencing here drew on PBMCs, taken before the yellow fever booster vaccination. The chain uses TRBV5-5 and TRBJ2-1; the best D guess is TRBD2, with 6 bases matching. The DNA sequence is TGTGCCAGCAGCCCGCTGGGGGGTCTCGTGAGTGAGCAGTTCTTC. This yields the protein CASSPLGGLVSEQFF.